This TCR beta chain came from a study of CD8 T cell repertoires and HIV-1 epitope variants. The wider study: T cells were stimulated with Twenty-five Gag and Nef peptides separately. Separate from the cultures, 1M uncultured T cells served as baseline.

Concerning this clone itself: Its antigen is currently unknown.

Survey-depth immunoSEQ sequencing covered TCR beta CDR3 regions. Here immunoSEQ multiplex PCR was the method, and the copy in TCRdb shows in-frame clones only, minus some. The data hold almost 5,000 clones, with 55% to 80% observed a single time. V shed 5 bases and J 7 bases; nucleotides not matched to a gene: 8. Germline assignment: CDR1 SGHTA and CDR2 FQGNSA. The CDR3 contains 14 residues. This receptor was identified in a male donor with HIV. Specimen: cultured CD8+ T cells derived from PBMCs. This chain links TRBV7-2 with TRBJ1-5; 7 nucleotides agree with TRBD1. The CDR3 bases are TGTGCCAGCAGCCCGGGGACAGAGAGCCAGCCCCAGCATTTT. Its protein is CASSPGTESQPQHF.